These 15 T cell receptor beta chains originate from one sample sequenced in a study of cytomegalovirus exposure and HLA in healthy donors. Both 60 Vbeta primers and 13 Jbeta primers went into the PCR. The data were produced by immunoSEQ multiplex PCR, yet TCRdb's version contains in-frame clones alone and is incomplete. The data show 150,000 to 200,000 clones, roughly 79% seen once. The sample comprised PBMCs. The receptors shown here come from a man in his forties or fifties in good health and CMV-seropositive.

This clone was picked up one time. The DNA of the CDR3 is TGTGCCAGCAGTCCCGTACCCCGCAGGGGCACTGAAGCTTTCTTT. This sequence encodes CASSPVPRRGTEAFF. This chain uses TRBV6-5 with TRBJ1-1; D is perhaps TRBD1 (6 bases). The CDR3 sequence is 15 residues long. The V end lost 5 bases, the J end lost 4 bases, and 17 bases lay between the germline ends. CDR1 and CDR2 (germline): MNHEY, SVGAGI.

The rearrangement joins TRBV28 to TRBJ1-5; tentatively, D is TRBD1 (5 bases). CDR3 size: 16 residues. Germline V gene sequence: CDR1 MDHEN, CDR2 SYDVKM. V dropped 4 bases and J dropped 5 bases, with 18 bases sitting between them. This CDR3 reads CASSSEQVHSDQPQHF. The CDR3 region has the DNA TGTGCCAGCAGTTCGGAACAGGTGCACTCTGATCAGCCCCAGCATTTT. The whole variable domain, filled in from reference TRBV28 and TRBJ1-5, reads DVKVTQSSRYLVKRTGEKVFLECVQDMDHENMFWYRQDPGLGLRLIYFSYDVKMKEKGDIPEGYSVSREKKERFSLILESASTNQTSMYLCASSSEQVHSDQPQHFGDGTRLSIL.

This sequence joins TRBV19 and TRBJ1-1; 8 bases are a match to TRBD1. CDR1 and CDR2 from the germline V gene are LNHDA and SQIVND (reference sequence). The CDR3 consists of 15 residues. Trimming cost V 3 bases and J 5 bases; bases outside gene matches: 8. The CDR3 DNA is TGTGCCAGTAGTATGGGCCGGGACAGGACAACTGAAGCTTTCTTT. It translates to CASSMGRDRTTEAFF.

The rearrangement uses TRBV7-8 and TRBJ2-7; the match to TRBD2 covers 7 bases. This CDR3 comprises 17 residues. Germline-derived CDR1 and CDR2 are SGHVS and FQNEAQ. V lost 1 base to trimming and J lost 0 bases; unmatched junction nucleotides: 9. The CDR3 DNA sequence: TGTGCCAGCAGCTTAGGCTTGGGGGGGACCCGCTCCTACGAGCAGTACGTC. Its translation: CASSLGLGGTRSYEQYV.

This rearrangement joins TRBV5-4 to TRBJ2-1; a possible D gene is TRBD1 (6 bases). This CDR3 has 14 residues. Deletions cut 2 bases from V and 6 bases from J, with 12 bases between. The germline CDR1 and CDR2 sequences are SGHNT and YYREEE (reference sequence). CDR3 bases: TGTGCCAGCAGCTTTTTAGAAGGGGGCAATGAGCAGTTCTTC. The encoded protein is CASSFLEGGNEQFF.

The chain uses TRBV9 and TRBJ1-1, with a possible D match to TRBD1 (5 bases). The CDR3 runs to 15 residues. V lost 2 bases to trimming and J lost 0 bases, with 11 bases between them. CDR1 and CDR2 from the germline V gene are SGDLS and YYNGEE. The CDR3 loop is CASSVGGSMNTEAFF. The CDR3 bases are TGTGCCAGCAGCGTTGGGGGGTCTATGAACACTGAAGCTTTCTTT.

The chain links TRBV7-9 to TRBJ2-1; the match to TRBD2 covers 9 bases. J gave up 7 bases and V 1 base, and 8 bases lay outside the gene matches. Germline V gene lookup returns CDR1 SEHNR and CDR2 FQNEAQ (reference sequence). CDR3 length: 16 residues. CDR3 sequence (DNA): TGTGCCAGCAGCTTAGATGGCGGGGGGGCTTCGAATGAGCAGTTCTTC. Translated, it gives CASSLDGGGASNEQFF.

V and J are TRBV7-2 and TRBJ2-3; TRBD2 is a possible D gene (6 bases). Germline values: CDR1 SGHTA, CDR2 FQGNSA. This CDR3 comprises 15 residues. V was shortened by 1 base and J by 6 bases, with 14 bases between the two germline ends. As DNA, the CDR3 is TGTGCCAGCAGCTTAGTCACTAGCACCGTTGATACGCAGTATTTT. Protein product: CASSLVTSTVDTQYF.

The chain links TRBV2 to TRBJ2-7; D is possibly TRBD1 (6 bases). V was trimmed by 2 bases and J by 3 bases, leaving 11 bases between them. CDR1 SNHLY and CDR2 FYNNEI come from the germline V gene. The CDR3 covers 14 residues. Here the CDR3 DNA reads TGTGCCAGCAGTGAACTCGGACAGAACTACGAGCAGTACGTC. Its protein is CASSELGQNYEQYV.

CDR3 sequence (DNA): TGTGCCAGCAGCAAAGAGGTTAGAGGGAACACTGAAGCTTTCTTT. Translating gives CASSKEVRGNTEAFF. The genes are TRBV21-1 and TRBJ1-1. TRBV21-1 is a listed pseudogene. The CDR3 has 15 amino acids.

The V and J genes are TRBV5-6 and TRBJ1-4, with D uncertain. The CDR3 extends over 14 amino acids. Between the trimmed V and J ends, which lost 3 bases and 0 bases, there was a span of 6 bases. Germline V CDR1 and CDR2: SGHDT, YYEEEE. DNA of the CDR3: TGTGCCAGCAGCTCGAGCCCAACTAATGAAAAACTGTTTTTT. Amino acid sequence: CASSSSPTNEKLFF.

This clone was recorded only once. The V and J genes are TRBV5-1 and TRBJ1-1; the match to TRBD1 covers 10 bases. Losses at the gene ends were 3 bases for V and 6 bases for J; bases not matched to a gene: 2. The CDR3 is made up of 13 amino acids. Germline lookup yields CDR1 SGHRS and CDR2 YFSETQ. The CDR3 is CASSSGQGAEAFF. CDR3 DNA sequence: TGCGCCAGCAGCTCAGGACAGGGGGCTGAAGCTTTCTTT.

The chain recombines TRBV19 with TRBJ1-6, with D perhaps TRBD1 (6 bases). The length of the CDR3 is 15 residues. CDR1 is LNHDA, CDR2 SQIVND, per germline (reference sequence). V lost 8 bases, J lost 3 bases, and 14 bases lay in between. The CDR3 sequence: CASGVQGNYNSPLHF. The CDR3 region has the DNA TGTGCCAGTGGGGTACAGGGTAACTATAATTCACCCCTCCACTTT.

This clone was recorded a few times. CDR3 DNA: TGTGCCAGCTCACCGAGACAGGGCTCACAAGAGACCCAGTACTTC. Protein: CASSPRQGSQETQYF. This chain uses TRBV18 with TRBJ2-5; 7 positions agree with TRBD1. The length of the CDR3 is 15 residues. Germline trimming cut 3 bases from V and 2 bases from J; bases unmatched to any gene: 6. Germline-derived CDR1 and CDR2 are KGHSH and LQKENI.

The CDR3 region is CASSYTRGPGNTIYF. As DNA, the CDR3 is TGTGCCAGCAGTTACACCAGGGGACCTGGAAACACCATATATTTT. The rearrangement links TRBV6-5 to TRBJ1-3, with D possibly matching TRBD1 (6 bases). There are 15 residues in the CDR3. Germline V gene data show CDR1 as MNHEY and CDR2 as SVGAGI. Trimming took off 2 bases at V and 2 bases at J, with 10 bases between the two ends.